The 5 T cell receptor beta chains in this list originate from one sample, sequenced in a study of shared clonotypes between healthy human individuals. Libraries were prepared by immunoSEQ multiplex PCR; TCRdb keeps only in-frame clonotypes and omits some of them. Of nearly 1 million clones in the sample, over 60% are singletons; the top ten hold about 1.5%. Sequencing was performed on memory CD4+ T cells sorted from blood. Subset noted: CD45RA-negative fraction. These receptors originate from a man in his late teens or twenties in good health.

The genes are TRBV20-1 and TRBJ2-1; weak D call: TRBD1 (8 bases). The germline gives CDR1 DFQATT, CDR2 SNEGSKA (reference sequence). There are 11 residues in the CDR3. V was cut by 5 bases and J by 9 bases, with 11 bases left in between. The CDR3 is CSAYRGGEQFF. For the CDR3, the DNA is TGCAGTGCTTACAGGGGGGGTGAGCAGTTCTTC.

This chain joins TRBV6-1 and TRBJ2-1; either TRBD1 or TRBD2 may supply D (5 bases each). The V end was cut by 0 bases, the J end by 0 bases, with 9 bases between. In germline, CDR1 is MNHNS, CDR2 SASEGT. CDR3 size: 16 residues. CDR3 region: CASSEAGGSSYNEQFF. CDR3 nucleotide sequence: TGTGCCAGCAGTGAAGCTGGGGGTAGCTCCTACAATGAGCAGTTCTTC.

This clone is a singleton in its sample. CDR3 residues: CAWSFGTSGGQETQYF. The DNA for the CDR3 is TGTGCCTGGAGTTTCGGGACTAGCGGGGGGCAAGAGACCCAGTACTTC. The rearrangement uses TRBV30 and TRBJ2-5; 15 positions match TRBD2. Looked up from germline, CDR1 is GTSNPN and CDR2 is SVGIG (reference sequence). Losses at the gene ends were 2 bases for V and 2 bases for J; bases not matched to a gene: 3. CDR3 size: 16 residues.

The genes are TRBV13 and TRBJ2-7; D might be TRBD2 (6 bases). This CDR3 region has 13 residues. Trimming cost V 5 bases and J 3 bases, with 11 bases left between them. CDR1 and CDR2 from the germline V gene are PRHDT and FYEKMQ (reference sequence). The CDR3 region is CASSGTPYYEQYF. The CDR3 DNA reads as TGTGCCAGCAGCGGGACTCCCTACTACGAGCAGTACTTC.

The gene calls are TRBV7-2 and TRBJ2-7, with 13 bases matching TRBD2. This CDR3 spans 17 amino acids. V trimming: 1 base; J trimming: 2 bases; junction bases outside the gene matches: 5. Germline CDR1 SGHTA, CDR2 FQGNSA. The chain's CDR3 is CASSLDLTSGRAYEQYF. In nucleotides, the CDR3 is TGTGCCAGCAGCTTAGATCTAACTAGCGGGAGGGCCTACGAGCAGTACTTC.